These 24 T cell receptor beta chains share one sample of origin, sequenced in a study of breast tumors, draining lymph nodes, adjacent tissues. TCRdb re-called the multiplex PCR reads through MiXCR, storing one row per CDR3 protein. The table includes about 130,000 distinct CDR3 sequences, 20% to 25% detected once. Axillary draining lymph nodes of breast cancer patients supplied the node samples. Sequenced material: axillary lymph node tissue. These receptors all come from a female donor with breast cancer. Some clones in this sample may be carry-over from other donors' samples.

This clonotype was counted many times. The rearrangement links TRBV7-6 to TRBJ2-1; 10 nucleotides line up with TRBD2. CDR1 and CDR2 (germline): SGHVS, FNYEAQ. J was trimmed by 4 bases and V by 1 base; bases with no gene match: 10. The CDR3 loop spans 18 amino acids. The CDR3 spells CASSLVTSGSGGYNEQFF. In DNA form, the CDR3 reads TGTGCCAGCAGCTTAGTGACTAGCGGGTCGGGGGGATACAATGAGCAGTTCTTC. Full variable domain (remainder filled in from reference TRBV7-6 and TRBJ2-1): GAGVSQSPRYKVTKRGQDVALRCDPISGHVSLYWYRQALGQGPEFLTYFNYEAQQDKSGLPNDRFSAERPEGSISTLTIQRTEQRDSAMYRCASSLVTSGSGGYNEQFFGPGTRLTVL.

This clonotype was detected ten times or more. The chain is built from TRBV29-1 and TRBJ2-7; the D gene is possibly TRBD1 (6 bases). Germline loops: CDR1 SQVTM, CDR2 ANQGSEA. V lost 5 bases, J lost 4 bases, and 12 bases lay in between. The CDR3 runs to 12 residues. The CDR3, as DNA: TGCAGCGTTTCAACAGGGTCGTACGAGCAGTACTTC. Translating it yields CSVSTGSYEQYF.

This clonotype was detected ten times or more. In nucleotides, the CDR3 is TGTGCCATCAGTGAAGGTAGCGGGAGATTGCTTGAGCAGTTCTTC. Translating it yields CAISEGSGRLLEQFF. This rearrangement joins TRBV10-3 to TRBJ2-1; 9 positions agree with TRBD2. Germline values: CDR1 ENHRY, CDR2 SYGVKD. The J segment lost 9 bases and the V segment lost 3 bases, leaving 9 bases of the junction unmatched. The CDR3 consists of 15 residues.

In this sample, this clonotype turned up many times. The chain combines TRBV15 with TRBJ2-3; D uncertain. V gave up 0 bases and J gave up 4 bases, with 11 bases separating them. Per germline, CDR1 LNHNV and CDR2 YYDKDF (reference sequence). The length of the CDR3 is 15 residues. DNA of the CDR3: TGTGCCACCAGCAGAGATTTACGATTGGCAGATACGCAGTATTTT. Its translation: CATSRDLRLADTQYF.

This clonotype was recorded at least ten times. The V and J genes are TRBV20-1 and TRBJ2-2; D is ambiguous. Germline CDR1 reads DFQATT; CDR2 reads SNEGSKA (reference sequence). The length of the CDR3 is 15 residues. Trimming took 0 bases from V and 5 from J, leaving 13 bases between them. The CDR3 is CSARDRTGRTGELFF. The CDR3 coding sequence is TGCAGTGCTAGAGATCGGACGGGCCGAACCGGGGAGCTGTTTTTT.

The table lists this clonotype with many counts. The genes are TRBV7-9 and TRBJ2-7; 12 bases line up with TRBD2. The CDR3 totals 16 residues. Germline V CDR1 and CDR2: SEHNR, FQNEAQ (reference sequence). Losses at the gene ends were 11 bases for V and 3 bases for J; bases not matched to a gene: 14. CDR3 sequence: CAASQGLAGGNYEQYF. DNA of the CDR3: TGTGCCGCCAGCCAGGGTCTAGCGGGAGGGAACTACGAGCAGTACTTC. The complete variable domain, with remaining parts taken from reference TRBV7-9 and TRBJ2-7, reads DTGVSQNPRHKITKRGQNVTFRCDPISEHNRLYWYRQTLGQGPEFLTYFQNEAQLEKSRLLSDRFSAERPKGSFSTLEIQRTEQGDSAMYLCAASQGLAGGNYEQYFGPGTRLTVT.

This clonotype was counted at least ten times. J is TRBJ2-2 and V is TRBV7-8; D gene ambiguous. The CDR3 runs 16 residues. V dropped 5 bases and J dropped 0 bases, with 13 bases sitting between them. Germline V CDR1 and CDR2: SGHVS, FQNEAQ. CDR3 in DNA: TGTGCCAGCAGCCCGAGATGGACGGCGAACACCGGGGAGCTGTTTTTT. Translating gives CASSPRWTANTGELFF.

J is TRBJ1-5 and V is TRBV6-6; TRBD1 matches 11 bases. Germline loops: CDR1 MNHNY, CDR2 SVGAGI (reference sequence). V dropped 8 bases and J dropped 3; count of bases not matched to a gene: 9. CDR3 length: 16 amino acids. The CDR3 DNA reads as TGTGCCAGCGGTTCCCGGGACAGGGGGTACAATCAGCCCCAGCATTTT. Translated: CASGSRDRGYNQPQHF.

This rearrangement joins TRBV3-1 to TRBJ2-1; 11 bases agree with TRBD2. This CDR3 is 16 amino acids long. CDR1 is LGHDT, CDR2 YNNKEL, per germline (reference sequence). Losses at the gene ends were 0 bases for V and 7 bases for J; bases not matched to a gene: 5. CDR3 region: CASSQERGLAVNEQFF. In DNA, the CDR3 is TGTGCCAGCAGCCAAGAACGGGGACTAGCGGTTAATGAGCAGTTCTTC.

This clonotype was recorded many times. The chain joins TRBV6-2 or TRBV6-3 to TRBJ1-6, with D perhaps TRBD1 (5 bases). The CDR3 length is 18 residues. CDR1 MNHEY and CDR2 SVGEGT come from the germline V gene. Deletions cut 8 bases from V and 7 bases from J, with 27 bases between. CDR3 sequence: CASRVFSSRGTENSPLHF. The CDR3 region has the DNA TGTGCCAGCCGCGTTTTCTCATCTAGGGGAACGGAAAATTCACCCCTCCACTTT.

With respect to this clonotype: A much larger clone lies a single base off, so this may be a read error. The chain is built from TRBV12-3 or TRBV12-4 and TRBJ2-5; D may be TRBD2 (6 bases). The CDR3 covers 15 residues. The CDR3 loop reads CAGSFPSGGGETQYF. The CDR3 DNA follows: TGTGCCGGCAGTTTCCCCAGCGGAGGAGGGGAGACCCAGTACTTC.

This clonotype was seen repeatedly, ten times or more. This chain links TRBV12-3 or TRBV12-4 with TRBJ2-2; no definite D call. The CDR3 sequence is 14 residues long. V gave up 6 bases and J gave up 0 bases, with 8 bases separating them. CDR3 protein: CASRPAPNTGELFF. Here the CDR3 DNA reads TGTGCCAGCAGGCCCGCTCCGAACACCGGGGAGCTGTTTTTT.

The sample holds many counts of this clonotype. This chain uses TRBV20-1 with TRBJ2-1, with 7 bases aligning to TRBD1. V lost 4 bases, J lost 4 bases, and 1 base stayed unmatched. Germline values: CDR1 DFQATT, CDR2 SNEGSKA (reference sequence). CDR3 length equals 12 residues. The CDR3 is CSAIRGYNEQFF. The CDR3 DNA follows: TGCAGTGCTATCAGGGGGTACAATGAGCAGTTCTTC.

This clonotype has only a few counts. V gene TRBV4-3 combines with J gene TRBJ2-2; D may be TRBD1 (5 bases). Trimming took 0 bases from V and 6 from J, leaving 11 bases between them. The CDR3 sequence is 15 residues long. Per the germline V gene, CDR1 is LGHNA and CDR2 is YSLEER. CDR3 nucleotide sequence: TGCGCCAGCAGCCAAGACGTCAGGGTTCCCGGGGAGCTGTTTTTT. Protein: CASSQDVRVPGELFF.

The table lists this clonotype with many counts. The chain uses TRBV4-2 and TRBJ2-1; D perhaps matches TRBD1 (6 bases). This CDR3 has 14 amino acids. V lost 4 bases, J lost 5 bases, and 12 bases lay in between. Germline-derived CDR1 and CDR2 are LGHNA and YNFKEQ. CDR3 DNA: TGTGCCAGCAGCCCTTCCGGGACAAACAATGAGCAGTTCTTC. Its protein product is CASSPSGTNNEQFF.

In this sample, this clonotype turned up a few times. The rearrangement joins TRBV28 to TRBJ1-5; TRBD1 might be the D (5 bases). CDR1 and CDR2 (germline): MDHEN, SYDVKM. V dropped 8 bases and J dropped 7 bases, with 18 bases sitting between them. The CDR3 covers 14 residues. The CDR3 loop is CASFSGLRSQPQHF. The CDR3 DNA sequence: TGTGCCAGCTTTTCGGGGCTAAGAAGCCAGCCCCAGCATTTT. The complete variable domain, with remaining parts taken from reference TRBV28 and TRBJ1-5, reads DVKVTQSSRYLVKRTGEKVFLECVQDMDHENMFWYRQDPGLGLRLIYFSYDVKMKEKGDIPEGYSVSREKKERFSLILESASTNQTSMYLCASFSGLRSQPQHFGDGTRLSIL.

In its sample, this clonotype was seen many times. This chain links TRBV28 with TRBJ2-5; the match to TRBD1 covers 7 bases. J was trimmed by 4 bases and V by 4 bases; bases with no gene match: 3. The CDR3 covers 13 residues. Germline CDR1 MDHEN, CDR2 SYDVKM. DNA of the CDR3: TGTGCCAGCAGTTATGGGACAGTAGAGACCCAGTACTTC. It translates to CASSYGTVETQYF.

In this sample, this clonotype turned up many times. The rearrangement joins TRBV7-2 to TRBJ2-1; 10 bases fit TRBD2. The CDR3 has 15 residues. Germline V lookup: CDR1 SGHTA, CDR2 FQGNSA. The ends lost 5 bases at V and 5 bases at J; junction bases unmatched: 6. The CDR3 nucleotides are TGTGCCAGCAGCCGGAGCGGGAGGGCCGACAATGAGCAGTTCTTC. Amino acids: CASSRSGRADNEQFF. The complete variable domain, with remaining parts taken from reference TRBV7-2 and TRBJ2-1, reads GAGVSQSPSNKVTEKGKDVELRCDPISGHTALYWYRQSLGQGLEFLIYFQGNSAPDKSGLPSDRFSAERTGGSVSTLTIQRTQQEDSAVYLCASSRSGRADNEQFFGPGTRLTVL.

This clonotype was observed at least ten times. The genes are TRBV11-2 and TRBJ2-3; the D gene is possibly TRBD2 (6 bases). V gave up 4 bases and J gave up 0 bases, with 11 bases separating them. Germline CDR1 reads SGHAT; CDR2 reads FQNNGV. The CDR3 contains 15 residues. The CDR3 is CASSSRTTSTDTQYF. In nucleotides, the CDR3 is TGTGCCAGCAGCTCAAGGACTACTAGCACAGATACGCAGTATTTT.

Details on this clonotype: Given a much more abundant clone one base away, this may be a read error. The chain uses TRBV3-1 and TRBJ2-1, with D possibly matching TRBD2 (5 bases). CDR1 is LGHDT and CDR2 is YNNKEL in the germline V gene (reference sequence). Trimming shortened V by 7 bases and J by 2 bases, and 15 bases separated the two germline ends. CDR3 length equals 15 residues. The CDR3 is CASNQDASPYNEQFF. Written as DNA, the CDR3 is TGTGCCAGCAACCAGGATGCTAGCCCCTACAATGAGCAGTTCTTC.

As for this clonotype: A single base separates this from a much larger clone, so it may be a read error. The conserved phenylalanine or tryptophan normally closing the CDR3 is absent here, so this likely arose from a read error. The genes are TRBV6-2 or TRBV6-3 and TRBJ2-7; D not resolved. Germline V gene sequence: CDR1 MNHEY, CDR2 SVGEGT. The CDR3 has 11 residues. V lost 5 bases to trimming and J lost 4 bases, with 6 bases between them. This CDR3 is CASSDPYEQYY. The CDR3 DNA follows: TGTGCCAGCAGTGACCCTTACGAGCAGTACTAC.

This clonotype was detected only a few times. This chain joins TRBV5-4 and TRBJ1-2; maybe TRBD1 (6 bases). Trimming took 4 bases from V and 8 from J, leaving 15 bases between them. The CDR3 has 13 residues. CDR1 and CDR2 (germline): SGHNT, YYREEE (reference sequence). The CDR3 nucleotides read TGTGCCAGCAGCCCCTTCCGGGGGCGCGGCTACACCTTC. It yields the protein CASSPFRGRGYTF.

This clonotype has ten or more counts. CDR3 residues: CASSWLLPTTDTQYF. In DNA, the CDR3 is TGTGCCAGCAGCTGGCTTCTGCCTACTACAGATACGCAGTATTTT. The V call is TRBV5-8, the J call TRBJ2-3; D ambiguous. V dropped 3 bases and J dropped 3 bases, with 14 bases sitting between them. The germline V gene encodes CDR1 SGHTS and CDR2 YDEGEE. The CDR3 extends over 15 amino acids.

This clonotype was observed at least ten times. The V call is TRBV20-1, the J call TRBJ2-1, with 10 bases that match TRBD2. Per germline, CDR1 DFQATT and CDR2 SNEGSKA (reference sequence). The CDR3 is made up of 18 amino acids. V lost 0 bases to trimming and J lost 2 bases; unmatched junction nucleotides: 10. CDR3 DNA sequence: TGCAGTGCTAGAGAGGGGACTCTAGCGGGAGCTGCCTACAATGAGCAGTTCTTC. This translates into CSAREGTLAGAAYNEQFF.